This T cell receptor beta chain was identified during a study of blood T cells in healthy people across ages. This CDR3 is 10 amino acids long. Trimming shortened V by 8 bases and J by 3 bases, and 4 bases separated the two germline ends. Alongside a J-beta primer mix, a sample-barcoded 5' primer served in a second PCR lasting about 7 to 11 cycles. TCRdb re-derived calls from the 5' RACE reads in MiXCR, one entry per CDR3 protein. The table lists roughly 550,000 distinct CDR3 sequences, more than 20% of them singletons, with roughly 9% in the top ten. The data also belong to a second study, concerning T cells of mothers and their children.

The chain uses TRBV12-3 or TRBV12-4 and TRBJ1-1; no firm D call. This TCR came from a boy between 10 and 17 years old in good health. Sequenced sample: blood. The CDR3 loop is CASLDTEAFF. In DNA, the CDR3 is TGTGCCAGCCTTGACACTGAAGCTTTCTTT.